The rows below give T cell receptor beta chains drawn from one sample of a study of blood T cell repertoires in COVID-19. The data were produced by immunoSEQ multiplex PCR, yet TCRdb's version contains in-frame clones alone and is incomplete. Of about 330,000 clones in the sample, over 75% are singletons; the top ten hold roughly 5.3%. Sequencing was done on a sample of PBMCs or T cells enriched from blood (not recorded which). These receptors were taken from a woman aged 25 to 39 who had recovered from COVID-19. Each CDR3 is given with its conserved first and last residue. A D gene is named only where the DNA matches it firmly. The size field is filled for only some rows; it gives once, few, many or a size class.

size	J	V	D	CDR3	DNA
.	TRBJ1-6	TRBV2	TRBD1	CASSGQGVGSYNSPLHF	TGTGCCAGCAGTGGACAGGGCGTTGGCTCCTATAATTCACCCCTCCACTTT
.	TRBJ2-7	TRBV21-1	.	CASNIPPWSYEQYF	TGTGCCAGCAACATTCCCCCTTGGTCCTACGAGCAGTACTTC
.	TRBJ1-6	TRBV9	TRBD1	CASSVGQGLRDNSPLHF	TGTGCCAGCAGCGTAGGACAGGGGCTTAGGGATAATTCACCCCTCCACTTT
.	TRBJ2-1	TRBV19	.	CASSPLDRLSYNEQFF	TGTGCCAGTAGTCCTCTTGACAGGCTCTCCTACAATGAGCAGTTCTTC
.	TRBJ2-1	TRBV24-1	.	CATSRQDYNEQFF	TGTGCCACCAGCAGACAGGATTACAATGAGCAGTTCTTC
once	TRBJ1-1	TRBV19	.	CASSHRESVLTEAFF	TGTGCCAGTAGTCACCGGGAGAGCGTTCTCACTGAAGCTTTCTTT
.	TRBJ2-3	TRBV9	TRBD2	CASSVGLAGVRGDTQYF	TGTGCCAGCAGCGTAGGATTAGCGGGGGTGCGTGGAGATACGCAGTATTTT
.	TRBJ1-2	TRBV2	TRBD1	CATRGGIYGYTF	TGTGCCACCAGGGGGGGAATCTATGGCTACACCTTC
once	TRBJ1-4	TRBV5-1	.	CASSPVTGTNEKLFF	TGCGCCAGCAGCCCGGTTACCGGGACAAATGAAAAACTGTTTTTT
.	TRBJ1-1	TRBV2	TRBD1	CASNEDRDTEAFF	TGTGCCAGCAATGAGGACAGGGACACTGAAGCTTTCTTT
.	TRBJ2-1	TRBV7-6	.	CASSPEIRGLTSDEQFF	TGTGCCAGCAGCCCCGAAATTCGAGGCTTAACAAGCGATGAGCAGTTCTTC
.	TRBJ1-5	TRBV7-2	.	CASRQTGSGPQHF	TGTGCCAGCAGGCAAACAGGGAGCGGGCCCCAGCATTTT
once	TRBJ1-6	TRBV4-3	TRBD1	CASSLTGDNSPLHF	TGCGCCAGCAGCCTGACAGGGGATAATTCACCCCTCCACTTT
.	TRBJ1-1	TRBV5-1	TRBD1	CASSGSGGGETEAFF	TGCGCCAGCAGCGGTTCAGGGGGCGGGGAAACTGAAGCTTTCTTT
once	TRBJ2-5	TRBV24-1	TRBD1	CATSHRGLSETQYF	TGTGCCACCAGTCACAGGGGGCTAAGCGAGACCCAGTACTTC
once	TRBJ2-5	TRBV2	.	CASSQYQETQYF	TGTGCCAGCTCCCAGTACCAAGAGACCCAGTACTTC
.	TRBJ1-3	TRBV9	.	CASSVQGLSGNTIYF	TGTGCCAGCAGCGTACAGGGGCTCTCTGGAAACACCATATATTTT
.	TRBJ1-2	TRBV28	.	CASIPPGGNYGYTF	TGTGCCAGCATACCGCCGGGAGGGAACTATGGCTACACCTTC
.	TRBJ2-7	TRBV28	.	CASRPWTLSSYEQYF	TGTGCCAGCAGACCATGGACTTTGAGCTCCTACGAGCAGTACTTC
.	TRBJ2-3	TRBV7-2	.	CASSVPRGASTDTQYF	TGTGCCAGCAGCGTCCCAAGGGGCGCCAGCACAGATACGCAGTATTTT
once	TRBJ1-2	TRBV7-2	TRBD1	CASRPGQGVRGYTF	TGTGCCAGCAGACCAGGACAGGGGGTACGTGGCTACACCTTC
.	TRBJ2-7	TRBV5-1	.	CASSSGTSSYGEQYF	TGCGCCAGCAGCTCAGGGACATCGTCGTATGGCGAGCAGTACTTC
.	TRBJ1-2	TRBV6-4	TRBD1	CASSDSLRGHGYTF	TGTGCCAGCAGTGACTCCCTGAGGGGGCACGGCTACACCTTC
.	TRBJ2-3	TRBV5-8	TRBD2	CASSLGTSGIPTDTQYF	TGTGCCAGCAGCCTCGGGACTAGCGGGATCCCGACAGATACGCAGTATTTT
.	TRBJ1-3	TRBV11-1	.	CASSSRLDTIYF	TGTGCCAGCAGCTCCCGACTGGACACCATATATTTT
.	TRBJ1-1	TRBV5-1	TRBD1	CASSSQGGTEAFF	TGCGCCAGCAGCTCCCAGGGGGGCACTGAAGCTTTCTTT
.	TRBJ2-1	TRBV6-6	TRBD2	CASRPVAGGHNEQFF	TGTGCCAGCAGGCCCGTAGCGGGGGGCCACAATGAGCAGTTCTTC
.	TRBJ1-1	TRBV7-2	.	CASSLGGNSAEAFF	TGTGCCAGCAGCTTGGGGGGGAATAGCGCTGAAGCTTTCTTT
.	TRBJ2-1	TRBV7-6	TRBD2	CASSSLPRTSGDNEQFF	TGTGCCAGCAGCTCCCTACCCCGAACTAGCGGGGACAATGAGCAGTTCTTC
few	TRBJ1-1	TRBV21-1	.	CASSQPGQGAESTEAFF	TGTGCCAGCAGCCAGCCGGGACAGGGGGCGGAGAGCACTGAAGCTTTCTTT
.	TRBJ1-1	TRBV12-3/TRBV12-4	.	CASSFVLNTEAFF	TGTGCCAGCAGTTTCGTCTTGAACACTGAAGCTTTCTTT
.	TRBJ1-2	TRBV11-1	TRBD1	CASSPGTGRYNYGYTF	TGTGCCAGCAGCCCCGGGACAGGGAGGTATAACTATGGCTACACCTTC
.	TRBJ1-6	TRBV19	TRBD1	CASNSGTGLSPLHF	TGTGCCAGTAATTCCGGGACAGGCCTATCACCCCTCCACTTT
few	TRBJ1-1	TRBV6-5	TRBD1	CASSFDGGQDAEAFF	TGTGCCAGCAGCTTCGATGGTGGACAGGACGCCGAAGCTTTCTTT
.	TRBJ2-5	TRBV19	TRBD2	CASSGAGVGETQYF	TGTGCCAGTAGTGGAGCGGGGGTGGGGGAGACCCAGTACTTC
.	TRBJ1-5	TRBV27	.	CASSIGWGGNQPQHF	TGTGCCAGCAGTATAGGATGGGGGGGCAATCAGCCCCAGCATTTT
.	TRBJ1-1	TRBV15	TRBD1	CATSRPDRAAFF	TGTGCCACCAGCAGACCAGACAGGGCAGCTTTCTTT
.	TRBJ2-3	TRBV19	.	CASSVPGTQYF	TGTGCCAGTAGTGTTCCAGGTACGCAGTATTTT
.	TRBJ1-4	TRBV19	TRBD1	CASIRTGGETNEKLFF	TGTGCCAGTATACGGACAGGGGGGGAAACTAATGAAAAACTGTTTTTT
.	TRBJ2-7	TRBV7-8	.	CASSLESGSYEQYF	TGTGCCAGCAGCTTAGAAAGCGGCTCCTACGAGCAGTACTTC
.	TRBJ2-6	TRBV4-1	TRBD2	CASSQAGRWSNSGANVLTF	TGCGCCAGCAGCCAAGCCGGGAGGTGGAGCAACTCTGGGGCCAACGTCCTGACTTTC
.	TRBJ1-1	TRBV24-1	.	CATSGSGEKNTEAFF	TGTGCCACCAGTGGATCAGGGGAAAAGAACACTGAAGCTTTCTTT
.	TRBJ1-1	TRBV5-1	TRBD1	CASSLRVTGDNTEAFF	TGCGCCAGCAGCTTGAGGGTAACAGGGGATAATACTGAAGCTTTCTTT
.	TRBJ1-2	TRBV7-9	.	CASSFYREDGYTF	TGTGCCAGCAGCTTTTATCGGGAGGATGGCTACACCTTC
.	TRBJ2-4	TRBV7-2	.	CASSLDRALAKNIQYF	TGTGCCAGCAGCTTAGACAGGGCGCTAGCCAAAAACATTCAGTACTTC
once	TRBJ1-6	TRBV5-1	TRBD1	CASSWDRGQNSPLHF	TGCGCCAGCAGCTGGGACAGGGGCCAAAATTCACCCCTCCACTTT